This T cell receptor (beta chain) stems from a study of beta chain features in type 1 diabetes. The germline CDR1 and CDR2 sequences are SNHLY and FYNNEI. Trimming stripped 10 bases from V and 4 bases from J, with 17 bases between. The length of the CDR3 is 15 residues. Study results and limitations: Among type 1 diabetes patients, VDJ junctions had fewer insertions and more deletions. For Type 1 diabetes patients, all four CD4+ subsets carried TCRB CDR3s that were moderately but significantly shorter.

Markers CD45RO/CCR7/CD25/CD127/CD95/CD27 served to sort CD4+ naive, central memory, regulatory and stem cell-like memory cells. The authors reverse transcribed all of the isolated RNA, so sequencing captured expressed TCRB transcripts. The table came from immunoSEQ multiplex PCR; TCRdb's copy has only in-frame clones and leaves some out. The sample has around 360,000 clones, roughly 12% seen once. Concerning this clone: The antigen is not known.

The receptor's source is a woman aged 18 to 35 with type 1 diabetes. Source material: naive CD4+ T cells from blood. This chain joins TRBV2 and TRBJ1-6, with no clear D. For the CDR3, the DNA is TGTGCCACCCTGGCGGAGGGCGGATATAATTCACCCCTCCACTTT. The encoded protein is CATLAEGGYNSPLHF. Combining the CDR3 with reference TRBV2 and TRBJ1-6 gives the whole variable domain EPEVTQTPSHQVTQMGQEVILRCVPISNHLYFYWYRQILGQKVEFLVSFYNNEISEKSEIFDDQFSVERPDGSNFTLKIRSTKLEDSAMYFCATLAEGGYNSPLHFGNGTRLTVT.